This record looks at one T cell receptor (beta chain) sequence and its context. The antigen remains undetermined. This sample is drawn from a study of CD8 T cell repertoires and HIV-1 epitope variants. General observations from the study: The assay identified only TCR beta chains of antigen-proliferating T cells.

The CDR3 loop spans 13 amino acids. V gave up 4 bases and J gave up 0 bases, with 7 bases separating them. CDR1 LNHDA and CDR2 SQIVND come from the germline V gene (reference sequence). The repertoire was sequenced with immunoSEQ multiplex PCR; TCRdb's copy has only in-frame clones and lacks some. The data show roughly 5,000 clones, with over 65% seen just once and around 40% held by the top ten. V is TRBV19 and J is TRBJ2-7, with D tentatively TRBD2 (6 bases). This TCR was sampled from a male donor with HIV. Sequencing was performed on cultured CD8+ T cells derived from PBMCs. As DNA, the CDR3 is TGTGCCAGTAGTACTAGCGTCTCCTACGAGCAGTACTTC. Protein: CASSTSVSYEQYF.